Below, one TCR beta chain is given with its context. TCRdb's copy holds only in-frame clones and misses some; the assay was immunoSEQ multiplex PCR. Found here are some 73,000 clones, 90% to 95% of them singletons; the top ten hold under 5.5%. CDR1 is SGHNT and CDR2 is YYREEE in the germline V gene (reference sequence). The CDR3 extends over 16 amino acids. The J segment lost 2 bases and the V segment lost 3 bases, leaving 5 bases of the junction unmatched. The sample is drawn from a study of technical replicates of blood from a handful of donors. V is TRBV5-4 and J is TRBJ2-2; 9 bases line up with TRBD2. The receptor comes from a human donor in good health. Some clones in this sample may be carry-over from other donors' samples. The source material was PBMCs. In DNA form, the CDR3 reads TGTGCCAGCAGCTCTATGACTAGCGGTAACACCGGGGAGCTGTTTTTT. Its protein is CASSSMTSGNTGELFF.